Listed below are T cell receptor beta chains from one sample, sequenced in a study of CD8 T cells in ankylosing spondylitis. Each CDR3 protein is one row after TCRdb ran MiXCR on the 5' RACE reads. The sample contains over 600,000 distinct CDR3 sequences, around a fifth of which appear only once. The sequenced sample was blood, either unsorted or a sorted T cell fraction (not recorded which). All receptors derive from a male donor with ankylosing spondylitis. CDR3s include the opening cysteine and the closing phenylalanine or tryptophan. A clone size is listed for some rows: how often the clone was seen (once, few, many), or a class if it is expanded.

clone_size v_call cdr3_aa
NA TRBV6-5 CASSYVWREGLFF
NA TRBV2 CASRWGLAAQETQYF
NA TRBV11-3 CASSLHSTDTQYF
NA TRBV4-1 CASSQRSMPARAFF
many TRBV6-2/TRBV6-3 CASSWTSGPYNEQFF
NA TRBV6-5 CASRVINNTIYF
few TRBV29-1 CSVPGPGRIGTEAFF
many TRBV27 CASSPYGGNNEQFF
few TRBV7-3 CASSLILNTGELFF
NA TRBV5-1 CASSLYDEQFF
NA TRBV4-1 CASSQPVGAGNYGYTF
NA TRBV20-1 CSARGQDNYGYTF
NA TRBV27 CASSPDRAFNQPQHF
NA TRBV15 CATSRADRVTGELFF
NA TRBV6-2/TRBV6-3 CASSSFSDLGWQETQYF